Sequencing of this T cell receptor (beta chain) was carried out in a study of cytomegalovirus exposure and HLA in healthy donors. Findings of the study overall: Some TCR beta chains (about 180 of them) were listed as cytomegalovirus-associated. Cytomegalovirus status, reportedly, was diagnosed with high specificity and sensitivity by the classifier. Subsequent analysis of the 100 to 150 validation repertoires found a tendency for first-cohort TCR clusters to co-occur. CMV antigen specificity was confirmed in vitro for a few CMV-associated chains.

Concerning this clone itself: Antigen unknown.

Trimming left V 5 bases short and J 5 bases short, with 13 bases between. The germline CDR1 and CDR2 sequences are MNHEY and SMNVEV (reference sequence). There are 13 residues in the CDR3. Sequencing was performed with immunoSEQ multiplex PCR; in TCRdb, only in-frame clones are kept and a portion is missing. This table holds about 57,000 clones, over 90% found once. The V call is TRBV27, the J call TRBJ2-7; tentative D call: TRBD1 (6 bases). This receptor was identified in a woman under 30 in good health and CMV-seronegative. Sequencing was done on a sample of PBMCs. The CDR3 bases are TGTGCCAGCAGTCAGGGGTCCGGGAACGAGCAGTACGTC. Encoded protein: CASSQGSGNEQYV.